This T cell receptor beta chain was recorded in a study of tumor-infiltrating lymphocytes in primary liver carcinoma. In the study overall: Men and women, 30 to 69 years of age, made up the patients. Study observations and caveats: Tumor-adjacent and tumor-blood pairs shared a smaller degree of overlap than tumor region pairs.

This CDR3 has 15 residues. DNA and RNA were both co-extracted from approximately 20-30 mg of bulk tissue that had not been sorted. Surgical resection served as treatment for the primary liver carcinoma of these patients. For this clonotype: Antigen unknown. Germline is not matched at one junction end, which may reflect a read error.

The authors made TCR beta cDNA from 450 to 600 ng total RNA with a constant-region primer. Libraries for TCR beta were built through three nested multiplex PCR rounds, which together made up a slightly modified ARM-PCR procedure. Researchers ran the first two PCR rounds for ten to eleven cycles each with TRBV1-TRBV30 forward primers and a C-beta reverse primer. TCRdb used MiXCR to reprocess the multiplex PCR reads, holding one entry per CDR3 protein. The table includes around 80,000 distinct CDR3 sequences, around 66% detected once. Sequenced material: tumor-adjacent normal liver tissue. The chain links TRBV12-3 or TRBV12-4 to TRBJ1-2; D is possibly TRBD1 (6 bases). The clonotype comes from a man aged 35-49 years with primary liver carcinoma and hepatitis B virus infection. CDR3 amino acids: CASGLGGGRAYGYTF. DNA for the CDR3: TGTGCCAGCGGTTTAGGGGGGGGACGCGCCTATGGCTACACCTTC.